This T cell receptor (beta chain) was observed in a study of blood T cell repertoires in COVID-19. In the study overall: The study drew acute and convalescent COVID-19 samples from the United States, Italy and Spain. The analysed material was cDNA or gDNA that came from T cells, B-cell-depleted T cells, or PBMCs.

Data came from immunoSEQ multiplex PCR; TCRdb stores just in-frame clones and leaves some out. The sample yields tens of thousands of clones, approximately 85% seen once. Trimming cost V 8 bases and J 6 bases, with 13 bases left between them. The CDR3 has 12 amino acids. Germline V lookup: CDR1 MDHEN, CDR2 SYDVKM. Sequencing used peripheral blood. This TCR was sampled from a human donor in a cohort sampled during active COVID-19. The chain links TRBV28 to TRBJ1-2, with D perhaps matching TRBD1 (6 bases). The CDR3 bases are TGTGCCAGCGGGTTGACAGGAGATGGCTACACCTTC. Translated, it gives CASGLTGDGYTF.